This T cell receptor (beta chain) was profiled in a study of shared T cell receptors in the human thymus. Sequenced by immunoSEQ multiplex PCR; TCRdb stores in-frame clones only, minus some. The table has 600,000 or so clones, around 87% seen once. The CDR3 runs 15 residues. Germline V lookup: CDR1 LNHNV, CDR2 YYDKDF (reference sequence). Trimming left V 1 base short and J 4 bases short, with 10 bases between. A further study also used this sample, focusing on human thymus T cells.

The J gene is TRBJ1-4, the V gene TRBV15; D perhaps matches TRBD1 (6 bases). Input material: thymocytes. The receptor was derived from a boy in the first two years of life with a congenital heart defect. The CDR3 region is CATSRGGQDNEKLFF. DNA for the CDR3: TGTGCCACCAGCAGAGGGGGGCAGGATAATGAAAAACTGTTTTTT. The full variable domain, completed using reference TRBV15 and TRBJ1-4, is DAMVIQNPRYQVTQFGKPVTLSCSQTLNHNVMYWYQQKSSQAPKLLFHYYDKDFNNEADTPDNFQSRRPNTSFCFLDIRSPGLGDTAMYLCATSRGGQDNEKLFFGSGTQLSVL.